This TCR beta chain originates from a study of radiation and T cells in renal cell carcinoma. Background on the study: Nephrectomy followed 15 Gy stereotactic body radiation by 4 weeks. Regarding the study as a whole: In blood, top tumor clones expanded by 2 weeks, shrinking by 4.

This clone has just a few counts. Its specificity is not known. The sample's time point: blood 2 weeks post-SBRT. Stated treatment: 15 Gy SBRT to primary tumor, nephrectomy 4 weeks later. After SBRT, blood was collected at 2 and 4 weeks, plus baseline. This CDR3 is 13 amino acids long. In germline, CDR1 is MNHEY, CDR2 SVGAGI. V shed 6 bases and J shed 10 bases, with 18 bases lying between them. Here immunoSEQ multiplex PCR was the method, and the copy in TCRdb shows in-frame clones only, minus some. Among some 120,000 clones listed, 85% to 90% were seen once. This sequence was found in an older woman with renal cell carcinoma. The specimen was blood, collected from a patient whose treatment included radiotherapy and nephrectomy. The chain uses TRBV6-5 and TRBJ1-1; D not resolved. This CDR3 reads CASRGPHSRGAFF. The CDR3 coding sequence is TGTGCCAGCAGGGGTCCTCATTCGAGAGGAGCTTTCTTT.